This is a list of T cell receptor beta chains from one sample in a study of blood T cell repertoires in COVID-19. The assay was immunoSEQ multiplex PCR, and TCRdb's table has in-frame clones only and misses some. This table has about 180,000 clones, 86% appearing once. Sequenced input: PBMCs or T cells enriched from blood (not recorded which). Receptor source: a woman aged 25 to 39 who had recovered from COVID-19. Each CDR3 is given with its conserved first and last residue. The D gene is left open where the match is weak. The size field is filled for only some rows; it gives once, few, many or a size class.

j_call: TRBJ1-2
v_call: TRBV29-1
clone_size: .
d_call: .
cdr3_nt: TGCAGCGTTGATGCGGGTTCCGTGTTCTATGGCTACACCTTC
cdr3_aa: CSVDAGSVFYGYTF

j_call: TRBJ2-1
v_call: TRBV11-2
clone_size: .
d_call: .
cdr3_nt: TGTGCCAGCAGCTTACCCGACAATGAGCAGTTCTTC
cdr3_aa: CASSLPDNEQFF

j_call: TRBJ2-1
v_call: TRBV2
clone_size: .
d_call: TRBD1
cdr3_nt: TGTGCCAGCAGCAAAACAGGGGATGAGCAGTTCTTC
cdr3_aa: CASSKTGDEQFF

j_call: TRBJ2-5
v_call: TRBV5-8
clone_size: .
d_call: .
cdr3_nt: TGTGCCAGCAGCTTGGCCAAAGGGACACGTCAAGAGACCCAGTACTTC
cdr3_aa: CASSLAKGTRQETQYF

j_call: TRBJ1-2
v_call: TRBV2
clone_size: .
d_call: TRBD1
cdr3_nt: TGTGCCAGCAGTGTCAGGGGGGACTATGGCTACACCTTC
cdr3_aa: CASSVRGDYGYTF

j_call: TRBJ1-6
v_call: TRBV5-6
clone_size: .
d_call: .
cdr3_nt: TGTGCCAGCAGCTTCTGGACAGATTCACCCCTCCACTTT
cdr3_aa: CASSFWTDSPLHF

j_call: TRBJ1-2
v_call: TRBV29-1
clone_size: .
d_call: TRBD1
cdr3_nt: TGCAGCGTAGAAGACAGGGGAGCTAACTATGGCTACACCTTC
cdr3_aa: CSVEDRGANYGYTF

j_call: TRBJ2-5
v_call: TRBV6-5
clone_size: .
d_call: .
cdr3_nt: TGTGCCAGCAGTTACGGCAGGGAAGAGACCCAGTACTTC
cdr3_aa: CASSYGREETQYF

j_call: TRBJ2-3
v_call: TRBV14
clone_size: many
d_call: TRBD2
cdr3_nt: TGTGCCAGCAGCCTCGGGACTAGCGGGAGCTCCGCAGATACGCAGTATTTT
cdr3_aa: CASSLGTSGSSADTQYF

j_call: TRBJ2-7
v_call: TRBV9
clone_size: .
d_call: .
cdr3_nt: TGTGCCAGCAGCTCTCCACATGCGGAGGCCCAGTCGGGAAGTTACGAGCAGTACTTC
cdr3_aa: CASSSPHAEAQSGSYEQYF

j_call: TRBJ1-1
v_call: TRBV2
clone_size: .
d_call: .
cdr3_nt: TGTGCCAGCACTCTGGGAGAACAGAACACTGAAGCTTTCTTT
cdr3_aa: CASTLGEQNTEAFF

j_call: TRBJ1-1
v_call: TRBV28
clone_size: .
d_call: .
cdr3_nt: TGTGCCAGCAGTTTAGGCGGGAACACTGAAGCTTTCTTT
cdr3_aa: CASSLGGNTEAFF

j_call: TRBJ2-2
v_call: TRBV5-1
clone_size: few
d_call: TRBD2
cdr3_nt: TGCGCCAGCAGCTTGGACGGGACTAGCGGGAAGTTGTTTTTT
cdr3_aa: CASSLDGTSGKLFF

j_call: TRBJ1-1
v_call: TRBV19
clone_size: few
d_call: TRBD1
cdr3_nt: TGTGCCAGTAGTATCCGGGACAGGGGGACTGAAGCTTTCTTT
cdr3_aa: CASSIRDRGTEAFF

j_call: TRBJ1-1
v_call: TRBV7-9
clone_size: .
d_call: .
cdr3_nt: TGTGCCAGCAGCTTAGGGCAACACACTGAAGCTTTCTTT
cdr3_aa: CASSLGQHTEAFF

j_call: TRBJ2-3
v_call: TRBV4-1
clone_size: .
d_call: .
cdr3_nt: TGCGCCAGCAGCCCCGAGGAGCATACGCAGTATTTT
cdr3_aa: CASSPEEHTQYF

j_call: TRBJ2-7
v_call: TRBV7-8
clone_size: few
d_call: .
cdr3_nt: TGTGCCAGCAGCTGGGACATCGGCTCCTACGAGCAGTACTTC
cdr3_aa: CASSWDIGSYEQYF

j_call: TRBJ2-7
v_call: TRBV15
clone_size: .
d_call: .
cdr3_nt: TGTGCCACCAGCAGAGAGTTTCGGGTCGAGCAGTACTTC
cdr3_aa: CATSREFRVEQYF

j_call: TRBJ2-6
v_call: TRBV5-5
clone_size: .
d_call: .
cdr3_nt: TGTGCCAGCAGCCAGGGAGGGGGCTCTGGGGCCAACGTCCTGACTTTC
cdr3_aa: CASSQGGGSGANVLTF

j_call: TRBJ1-2
v_call: TRBV2
clone_size: .
d_call: TRBD1
cdr3_nt: TGTGCCAGCGGACGGGACAGGGGGTCGAACTATGGCTACACCTTC
cdr3_aa: CASGRDRGSNYGYTF